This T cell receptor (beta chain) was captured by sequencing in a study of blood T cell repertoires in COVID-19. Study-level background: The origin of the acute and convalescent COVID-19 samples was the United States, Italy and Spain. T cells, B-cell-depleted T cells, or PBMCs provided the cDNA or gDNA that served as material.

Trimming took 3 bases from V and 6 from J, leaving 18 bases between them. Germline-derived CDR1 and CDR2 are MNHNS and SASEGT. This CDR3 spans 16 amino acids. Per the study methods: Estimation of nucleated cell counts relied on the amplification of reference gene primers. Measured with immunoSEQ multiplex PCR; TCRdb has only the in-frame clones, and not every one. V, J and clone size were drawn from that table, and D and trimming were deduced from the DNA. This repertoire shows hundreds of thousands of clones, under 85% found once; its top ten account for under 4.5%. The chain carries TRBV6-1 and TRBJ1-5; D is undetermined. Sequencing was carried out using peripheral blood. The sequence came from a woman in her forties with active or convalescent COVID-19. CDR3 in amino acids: CASSEYLGADPQPQHF. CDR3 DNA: TGTGCCAGCAGTGAGTATCTGGGAGCAGACCCTCAGCCCCAGCATTTT.